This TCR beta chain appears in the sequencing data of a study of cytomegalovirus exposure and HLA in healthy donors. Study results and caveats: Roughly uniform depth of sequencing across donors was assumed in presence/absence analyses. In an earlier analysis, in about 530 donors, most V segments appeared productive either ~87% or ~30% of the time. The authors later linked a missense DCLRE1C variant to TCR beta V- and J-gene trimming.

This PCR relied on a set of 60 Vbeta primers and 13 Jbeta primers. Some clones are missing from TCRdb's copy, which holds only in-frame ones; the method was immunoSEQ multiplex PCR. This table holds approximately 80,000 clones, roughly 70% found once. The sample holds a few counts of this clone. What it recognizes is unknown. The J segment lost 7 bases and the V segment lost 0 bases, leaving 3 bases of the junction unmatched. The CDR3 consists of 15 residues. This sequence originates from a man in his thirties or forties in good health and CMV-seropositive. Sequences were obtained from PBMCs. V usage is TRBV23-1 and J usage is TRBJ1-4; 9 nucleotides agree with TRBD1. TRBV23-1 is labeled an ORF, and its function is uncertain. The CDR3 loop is CASSQSMDRGEKLFF. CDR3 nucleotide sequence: TGCGCCAGCAGTCAATCGATGGACAGGGGTGAAAAACTGTTTTTT.